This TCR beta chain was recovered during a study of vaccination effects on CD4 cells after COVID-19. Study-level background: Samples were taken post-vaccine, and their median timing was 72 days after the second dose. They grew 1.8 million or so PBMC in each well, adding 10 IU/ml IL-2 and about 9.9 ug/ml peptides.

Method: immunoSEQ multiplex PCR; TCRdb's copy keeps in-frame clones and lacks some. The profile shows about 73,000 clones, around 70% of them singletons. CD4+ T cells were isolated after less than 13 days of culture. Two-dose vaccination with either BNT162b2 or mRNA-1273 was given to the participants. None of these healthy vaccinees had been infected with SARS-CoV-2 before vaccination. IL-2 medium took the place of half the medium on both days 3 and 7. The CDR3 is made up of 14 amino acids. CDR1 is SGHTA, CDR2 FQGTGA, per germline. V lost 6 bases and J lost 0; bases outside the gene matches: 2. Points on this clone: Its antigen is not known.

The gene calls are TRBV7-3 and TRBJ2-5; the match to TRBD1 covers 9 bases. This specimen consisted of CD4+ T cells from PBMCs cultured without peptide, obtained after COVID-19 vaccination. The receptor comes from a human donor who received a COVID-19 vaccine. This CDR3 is CASSRDRDQETQYF. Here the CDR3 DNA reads TGTGCCAGCAGTCGGGACAGGGACCAAGAGACCCAGTACTTC.